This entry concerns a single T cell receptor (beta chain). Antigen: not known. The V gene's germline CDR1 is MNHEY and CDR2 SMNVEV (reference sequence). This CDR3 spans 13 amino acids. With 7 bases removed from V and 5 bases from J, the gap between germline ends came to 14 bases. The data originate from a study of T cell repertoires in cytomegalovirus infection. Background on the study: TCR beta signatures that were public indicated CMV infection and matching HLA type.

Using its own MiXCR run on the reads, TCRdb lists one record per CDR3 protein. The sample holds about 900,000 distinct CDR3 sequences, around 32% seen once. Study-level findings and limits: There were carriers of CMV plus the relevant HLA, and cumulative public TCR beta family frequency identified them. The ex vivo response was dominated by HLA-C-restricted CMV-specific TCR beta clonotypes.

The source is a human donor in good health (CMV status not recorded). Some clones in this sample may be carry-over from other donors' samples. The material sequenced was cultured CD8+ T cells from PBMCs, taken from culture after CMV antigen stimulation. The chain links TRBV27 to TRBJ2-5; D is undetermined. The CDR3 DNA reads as TGTGCCAGCACCCATTTAGGGCAGGAGACCCAGTACTTC. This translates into CASTHLGQETQYF.